What follows is one T cell receptor beta chain and its context. At one end the junction does not follow the germline gene, possibly because of a read error. Only in-frame clones appear in the TCRdb table, and some are missing; sequencing was by immunoSEQ multiplex PCR. The table includes some 80,000 clones, approximately 90% detected once. This specimen comes from a study of blood T cell repertoires in COVID-19. Germline CDR1 SSHAT, CDR2 FNYEAQ (reference sequence). CDR3 length equals 13 residues. The specimen was peripheral blood. The J gene is TRBJ2-3, the V gene TRBV7-7; D is possibly TRBD2 (5 bases). The clonotype was recovered from a woman of 80 years or more with active or convalescent COVID-19. CDR3 amino acids: CASSRERTDTQYF. DNA for the CDR3: TGTGCTAGCAGCCGAGAGCGGACAGATACGCAGTATTTT.